Below, one TCR beta chain is given with its context. Its antigen is not identified. A read error is possible here, since a much larger clone lies one base away. This sample also contains other DNA sequences that code for the same CDR3. Germline-derived CDR1 and CDR2 are SGHNT and YYREEE (reference sequence). The CDR3 extends over 12 amino acids. Trimming removed 4 bases at V and 4 bases at J, with 9 bases between. The data stem from a study of shared clonotypes between healthy human individuals. Findings and caveats of the study: Among non-shared clonotypes, generation probabilities were lower than among those shared by all four donors.

As handled by the study authors: Filtering differed because ImmunoSEQ produced junction-only sequences that carried no quality scores. Sequencing was performed with immunoSEQ multiplex PCR; in TCRdb, only in-frame clones are kept and a portion is missing. The V and J calls and clone size are taken from that table; D and trimming were inferred from the DNA. The data show under 1,100,000 clones, roughly 80% seen once. Sequenced material: memory CD4+ T cells sorted from blood. As for subset: CD45RA-negative fraction. The TCR comes from a man aged 18 to 30 in good health. This rearrangement joins TRBV5-4 to TRBJ2-7, with D possibly matching TRBD1 (6 bases). CDR3 loop: CASSLDRYEQYF. The CDR3 nucleotides are TGTGCCAGCAGCCTGGACAGATACGAGCAGTACTTC.